The entry that follows covers one T cell receptor beta chain sequence. Relative to the germline gene, one junction end is altered; a read error may explain this. Together with a sample-barcoded 5' primer, a J-beta primer mix was included in a second PCR lasting roughly 6 to 12 cycles. TCRdb reanalysed the 5' RACE reads using MiXCR and keeps one entry per CDR3 protein. This sample has about 640,000 distinct CDR3 sequences, with about 53% found just once. The sample belongs to a study of blood T cells in healthy people across ages. Staff drew roughly 10 milliliters of peripheral blood from each donor. Extraction of total RNA produced a minimum of 5 micrograms from each sample. Germline V lookup: CDR1 PRHDT, CDR2 FYEKMQ (reference sequence). The CDR3 is made up of 15 amino acids.

Input material: blood. The V and J genes are TRBV13 and TRBJ2-1, with D uncertain. The sequence was collected from a man between 60 and 75 years old in good health. This CDR3 reads CACSLRPDDYNEQFF. Here the CDR3 DNA reads TGTGCCTGCAGCTTACGGCCCGATGACTACAATGAGCAGTTCTTC.